The 5 T cell receptor beta chains given below trace back to one sample, sequenced in a study of blood T cell dynamics during melanoma immunotherapy. Produced via immunoSEQ multiplex PCR; TCRdb's table is partial and in-frame only. The sample carries 15,000 or so clones, roughly nine tenths recorded once. Time point here: week 3, after first cycle of checkpoint inhibitor. Sequenced here: blood, sampled from a patient treated with checkpoint blockade. The receptors derive from a human donor with melanoma.

The table lists this clone with a few counts. The V call is TRBV30, the J call TRBJ1-3; D is ambiguous. Germline V lookup: CDR1 GTSNPN, CDR2 SVGIG (reference sequence). Trimming took off 0 bases at V and 0 bases at J, with 9 bases between the two ends. This CDR3 has 15 amino acids. In DNA form, the CDR3 reads TGTGCCTGGAGTGTTGACGGCGCCTCTGGAAACACCATATATTTT. It specifies CAWSVDGASGNTIYF. Complete variable domain (other parts from reference TRBV30 and TRBJ1-3): SQTIHQWPATLVQPVGSPLSLECTVEGTSNPNLYWYRQAAGRGLQLLFYSVGIGQISSEVPQNLSASRPQDRQFILSSKKLLLSDSGFYLCAWSVDGASGNTIYFGEGSWLTVV.

This chain connects TRBV9 to TRBJ1-4; 7 bases map to TRBD1. The CDR3 consists of 17 residues. The germline V gene encodes CDR1 SGDLS and CDR2 YYNGEE. Trimming at V came to 0 bases and at J to 7 bases, leaving 12 bases not matched to a gene. In DNA form, the CDR3 reads TGTGCCAGCAGCGTAGGGACAGGCTGGAGAGGAAGTGAAAAACTGTTTTTT. Amino acid sequence: CASSVGTGWRGSEKLFF.

V is TRBV6-6 and J is TRBJ1-4; no reliable D call. This CDR3 contains 14 residues. Trimming left V 8 bases short and J 7 bases short, with 17 bases between. The germline gives CDR1 MNHNY, CDR2 SVGAGI (reference sequence). CDR3 in DNA: TGTGCCAGCTTCGGGGTCCTCAGAGGTGAAAAACTGTTTTTT. It is translated as CASFGVLRGEKLFF.

This clone has only one observation. In nucleotides, the CDR3 is TGCGCCAGCAGCTCGGACGCATTCCTAAGGACTAGCGGGAGTCGTCTTTCCTACGAGCAGTACTTC. Its protein is CASSSDAFLRTSGSRLSYEQYF. The V and J genes are TRBV5-1 and TRBJ2-7, with TRBD2 matching over 13 bases. CDR1 is SGHRS and CDR2 is YFSETQ in the germline V gene. V shed 3 bases and J 1 base; nucleotides not matched to a gene: 22. The CDR3 loop spans 22 amino acids.

DNA of the CDR3: TGTGCCAGCAGCTTAACTTTAGAAGCGGTAGGCTACAATGAGCAGTTCTTC. Its protein is CASSLTLEAVGYNEQFF. The V call is TRBV7-3, the J call TRBJ2-1, with D perhaps TRBD2 (5 bases). Germline loops: CDR1 SGHTA, CDR2 FQGTGA. V lost 0 bases to trimming and J lost 3 bases, with 15 bases between them. The CDR3 consists of 17 residues. Full variable domain (rest looked up from reference TRBV7-3 and TRBJ2-1): GAGVSQTPSNKVTEKGKYVELRCDPISGHTALYWYRQSLGQGPEFLIYFQGTGAADDSGLPNDRFFAVRPEGSVSTLKIQRTERGDSAVYLCASSLTLEAVGYNEQFFGPGTRLTVL.